The clone carrying this T cell receptor beta chain has at least ten counts. The target antigen is unknown. Amplification yielded TCR beta CDR3 regions, with RNA transcripts as the source. TCR CDR3 underwent first-round RT-PCR with the HTBI primer set. TCRdb reprocessed the multiplex PCR reads with MiXCR, giving one entry per CDR3 protein. The sample includes approximately 420,000 distinct CDR3 sequences, around 13% seen only once; the top ten take about 4.9%. The data stem from a study of T cells in Graves' hyperthyroidism and ophthalmopathy. About the research overall: Pretreatment peripheral blood was obtained at initial diagnosis.

Broader study findings: The model foresaw ophthalmopathy a median around 6 months prior to onset. From stable hyperthyroidism, ophthalmopathy was set apart by a 13 V-J model.

Sequenced sample: blood. The clonotype was recovered from a woman younger than 30 with Graves' hyperthyroidism.

The CDR3 region is CASSGAYGEQYF. CDR3 in DNA: TGTGCCAGCAGTGGGGCTTATGGCGAGCAGTACTTC. The chain carries TRBV28 and TRBJ2-7; D possibly corresponds to TRBD1 (5 bases). Germline V lookup: CDR1 MDHEN, CDR2 SYDVKM. Trimming left V 5 bases short and J 6 bases short, with 11 bases between. The CDR3 runs to 12 residues.